Here is one T cell receptor (beta chain) with its context. Antigen specificity is unknown. Researchers ran the PCR with 60 Vbeta and 13 Jbeta primers. Data came from immunoSEQ multiplex PCR; TCRdb stores just in-frame clones and leaves some out. The sample yields about 170,000 clones, 85% seen once. This specimen comes from a study of cytomegalovirus exposure and HLA in healthy donors. The study's findings and limits: Looking again later, the authors saw that most CMV-associated TCR beta chains seemed HLA-restricted.

The CDR3 is made up of 15 amino acids. CDR1 is MGHRA, CDR2 YSYEKL, per germline. Between the trimmed V and J ends, which lost 1 base and 5 bases, there was a span of 14 bases. The TCR originated in a boy aged 2 to 10 in good health and CMV-seronegative. The V gene is TRBV4-1, the J gene TRBJ1-2; D unclear. Sequencing used PBMCs. The CDR3 DNA sequence: TGCGCCAGCAGCCAAGGGTCATTGGCCACGTATGGCTACACCTTC. This translates into CASSQGSLATYGYTF.